The table lists the clone carrying this TCR beta chain with a count of one. Its target is not known. The CDR3 length is 13 residues. Germline V lookup: CDR1 MDHEN, CDR2 SYDVKM. V lost 4 bases, J lost 0 bases, and 6 bases lay in between. This entry belongs to a study of T cell responses to AZD1222 COVID-19 vaccine. General study findings and limits: Spike-specific TCR breadth and depth went up after people got two AZD1222 doses. The peak T cell response came first, and repertoires were sampled only after it. Only a handful of AZD1222 recipients, more than 5 in all, had baseline seropositivity.

Generated by immunoSEQ multiplex PCR, the TCRdb table keeps only in-frame clones and is missing some. The sample shows roughly 120,000 clones, about 90% of them seen only once. This receptor was identified in an adult in good health. The rearrangement links TRBV28 to TRBJ1-2; D unclear. The sequenced sample was peripheral blood, obtained on day 0 of MenACWY control vaccination. The CDR3 protein is CASSSSANYGYTF. In DNA form, the CDR3 reads TGTGCCAGCAGTTCATCAGCTAACTATGGCTACACCTTC.